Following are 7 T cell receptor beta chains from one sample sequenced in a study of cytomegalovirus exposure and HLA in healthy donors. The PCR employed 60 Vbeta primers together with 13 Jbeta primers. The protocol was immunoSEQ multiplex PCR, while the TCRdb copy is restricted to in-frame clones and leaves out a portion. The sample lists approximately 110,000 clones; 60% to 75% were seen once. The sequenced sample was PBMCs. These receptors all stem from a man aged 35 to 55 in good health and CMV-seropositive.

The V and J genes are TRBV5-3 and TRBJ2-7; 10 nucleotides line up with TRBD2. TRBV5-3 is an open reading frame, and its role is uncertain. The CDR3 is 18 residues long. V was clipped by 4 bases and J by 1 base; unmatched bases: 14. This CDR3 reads CARSATRLAGVKSYEQYF. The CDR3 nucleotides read TGTGCCAGAAGCGCCACCCGGCTAGCGGGAGTTAAGTCCTACGAGCAGTACTTC.

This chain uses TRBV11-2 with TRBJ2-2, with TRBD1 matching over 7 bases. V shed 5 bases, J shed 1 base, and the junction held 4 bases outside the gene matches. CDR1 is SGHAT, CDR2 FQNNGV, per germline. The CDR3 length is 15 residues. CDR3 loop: CASSPNRGNTGELFF. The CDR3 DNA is TGTGCCAGCAGCCCCAACAGGGGGAACACCGGGGAGCTGTTTTTT. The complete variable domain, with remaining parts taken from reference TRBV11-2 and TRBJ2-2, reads EAGVAQSPRYKIIEKRQSVAFWCNPISGHATLYWYQQILGQGPKLLIQFQNNGVVDDSQLPKDRFSAERLKGVDSTLKIQPAKLEDSAVYLCASSPNRGNTGELFFGEGSRLTVL.

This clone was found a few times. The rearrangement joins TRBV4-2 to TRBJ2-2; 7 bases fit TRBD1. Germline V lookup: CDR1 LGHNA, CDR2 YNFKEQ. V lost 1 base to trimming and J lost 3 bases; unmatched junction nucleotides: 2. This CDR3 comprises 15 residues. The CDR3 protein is CASSQGTGDTGELFF. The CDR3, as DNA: TGTGCCAGCAGCCAAGGGACAGGCGACACCGGGGAGCTGTTTTTT.

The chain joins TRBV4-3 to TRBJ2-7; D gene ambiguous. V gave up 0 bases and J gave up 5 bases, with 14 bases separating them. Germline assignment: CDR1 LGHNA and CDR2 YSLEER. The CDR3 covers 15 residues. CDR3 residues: CASSQESSSGHEQYF. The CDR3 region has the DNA TGCGCCAGCAGCCAAGAAAGCTCCTCAGGCCACGAGCAGTACTTC.

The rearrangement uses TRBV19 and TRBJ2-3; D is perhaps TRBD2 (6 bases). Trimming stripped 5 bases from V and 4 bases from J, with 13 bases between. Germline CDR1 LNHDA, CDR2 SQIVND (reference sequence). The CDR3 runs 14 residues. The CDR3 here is CASSYSGEADTQYF. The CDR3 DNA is TGTGCCAGTAGTTATAGCGGAGAGGCAGATACGCAGTATTTT.

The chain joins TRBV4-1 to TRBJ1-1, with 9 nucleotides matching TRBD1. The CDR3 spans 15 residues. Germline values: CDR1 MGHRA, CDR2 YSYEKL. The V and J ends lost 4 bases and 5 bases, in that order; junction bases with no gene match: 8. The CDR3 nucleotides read TGCGCCAGCAGCCTTTGGACAGGGGCGAGGACTGAAGCTTTCTTT. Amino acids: CASSLWTGARTEAFF.

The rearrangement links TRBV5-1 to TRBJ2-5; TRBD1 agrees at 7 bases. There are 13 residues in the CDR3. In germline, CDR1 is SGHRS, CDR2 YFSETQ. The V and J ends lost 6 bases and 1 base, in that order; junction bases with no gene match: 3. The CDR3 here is CASIGTAQETQYF. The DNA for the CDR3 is TGCGCCAGCATCGGGACAGCCCAAGAGACCCAGTACTTC.